What follows are 8 T cell receptor beta chains derived from one specimen sequenced in a study of glioma-infiltrating T cells. TCR alpha and beta CDR3 regions were amplified from RNA using iRepertoire nested multiplex PCR. MiXCR, run by TCRdb on the multiplex PCR reads, gives a single entry per CDR3 protein. This sample has 400,000 or so distinct CDR3 sequences; about 40% occur once, and the top ten carry approximately 12%. The specimen sequenced was glioma tissue, nonneoplastic brain tissue, or PBMCs (not recorded which). These receptors originate from a human donor with low-grade glioma or glioblastoma, undergoing nonglioma brain surgery, or in good health (not recorded which).

This clonotype was observed many times. The chain has TRBV27 and TRBJ1-1, with D perhaps TRBD1 (5 bases). Germline CDR1 and CDR2: MNHEY and SMNVEV (reference sequence). Trimming cost V 4 bases and J 5 bases, with 14 bases left between them. The CDR3 has 14 amino acids. DNA of the CDR3: TGTGCCAGCAGTTCCGCAGGAGGGGTAACTGAAGCTTTCTTT. As protein: CASSSAGGVTEAFF.

V is TRBV12-3 or TRBV12-4 and J is TRBJ2-3; no firm D call. The CDR3 length is 14 residues. V lost 7 bases and J lost 0, with 11 bases in between. The CDR3 nucleotides read TGTGCCAGCATATGGGGTTTTAGCACAGATACGCAGTATTTT. Its translation is CASIWGFSTDTQYF.

This chain connects TRBV6-1 to TRBJ1-5; D ambiguous. V was shortened by 6 bases and J by 4 bases, with 13 bases between the two germline ends. CDR1 MNHNS and CDR2 SASEGT come from the germline V gene. The CDR3 spans 14 residues. CDR3: CASRERFGNQPQHF. Written as DNA, the CDR3 is TGTGCCAGCAGGGAGCGTTTCGGGAATCAGCCCCAGCATTTT.

The chain employs TRBV19 and TRBJ2-2; D not resolved. Germline loops: CDR1 LNHDA, CDR2 SQIVND (reference sequence). V lost 5 bases, J lost 5 bases, and 9 bases lay in between. The CDR3 spans 13 residues. CDR3 loop: CASSWWPTGELFF. The CDR3, as DNA: TGTGCCAGTAGTTGGTGGCCTACCGGGGAGCTGTTTTTT. The complete variable domain, with remaining parts taken from reference TRBV19 and TRBJ2-2, reads DGGITQSPKYLFRKEGQNVTLSCEQNLNHDAMYWYRQDPGQGLRLIYYSQIVNDFQKGDIAEGYSVSREKKESFPLTVTSAQKNPTAFYLCASSWWPTGELFFGEGSRLTVL.

To note about this clonotype: A read error may be the cause here, since a much bigger clone is one base away. The rearrangement uses TRBV27 and TRBJ2-3; D perhaps matches TRBD2 (5 bases). Per the germline V gene, CDR1 is MNHEY and CDR2 is SMNVEV (reference sequence). This CDR3 contains 16 residues. The CDR3 is CASSMIAFASTDAQYF. The DNA of the CDR3 is TGTGCCAGCAGTATGATAGCCTTCGCTAGCACAGATGCGCAGTATTTT.

The chain joins TRBV28 to TRBJ2-7; D unclear. There are 13 residues in the CDR3. The ends were cut back, 4 bases at V and 0 bases at J, with 7 bases in the middle. In germline, CDR1 is MDHEN, CDR2 SYDVKM. This CDR3 is CASSSQSSYEQYF. CDR3 nucleotides: TGTGCCAGCAGTTCTCAAAGCTCCTACGAGCAGTACTTC.

This clonotype has only one observation. The conserved final phenylalanine or tryptophan is absent from the CDR3, which likely points to a read error. V gene TRBV6-5 combines with J gene TRBJ2-7, with D maybe TRBD2 (6 bases). V lost 0 bases and J lost 0, with 9 bases in between. The V gene's germline CDR1 is MNHEY and CDR2 SVGAGI. The CDR3 contains 15 residues. In nucleotides, the CDR3 is TGTGCCAGCAGTTACTCCGGGAGTATCTCCTACGAGCAGTACCTC. It codes for CASSYSGSISYEQYL.

This clonotype was picked up a small number of times. The chain is built from TRBV27 and TRBJ2-4; D could derive from TRBD1 or TRBD2 (5 bases each). CDR1 and CDR2 (germline): MNHEY, SMNVEV (reference sequence). The CDR3 covers 15 residues. V was cut by 1 base and J by 5 bases, with 12 bases left in between. CDR3 loop: CASSLFRGAENIQYF. DNA of the CDR3: TGTGCCAGCAGTTTATTTCGAGGGGCTGAAAACATTCAGTACTTC.